This TCR beta chain was recorded in a study of blood T cell repertoires in COVID-19. In the study overall: Samples of COVID-19 (acute and convalescent) were obtained from the United States, Italy and Spain.

Deletions cut 6 bases from V and 7 bases from J, with 25 bases between. CDR1 KGHSH and CDR2 LQKENI come from the germline V gene. The CDR3 contains 17 residues. The data were produced by immunoSEQ multiplex PCR, yet TCRdb's version contains in-frame clones alone and is incomplete. Of approximately 75,000 clones listed, approximately 82% were seen once; the top ten hold 15% to 20%. The genes are TRBV18 and TRBJ1-5; tentatively, D is TRBD1 (6 bases). The clonotype comes from an elderly woman with acute or convalescent COVID-19. Sequencing was performed on peripheral blood. CDR3 residues: CASSPFKAGAHGQPQHF. The CDR3 DNA reads TGTGCCAGCTCCCCATTTAAAGCAGGGGCCCACGGGCAGCCCCAGCATTTT.